The rows below give T cell receptor beta chains drawn from one sample of a study of T-cell reconstitution after alpha-beta-depleted transplantation in children. Using its own MiXCR run on the PCR reads, TCRdb lists one record per CDR3 protein. The sample shows around 410,000 distinct CDR3 sequences, about a tenth of them seen only once. The starting material was PBMCs from the stem cell graft donor, obtained from the stem cell graft. These receptors were obtained from a human donor who donated a stem cell graft to a child with acute myeloid leukemia. Both conserved end residues are trimmed from each CDR3. The order of the fields is V gene, CDR3 protein.

TRBV6-1 ASSPQGQGTEAF
TRBV12-3/TRBV12-4 ASSLNLGRFEQF
TRBV29-1 SVEGHGTSLRSEQF
TRBV7-8 ASSFRGSQTQY
TRBV29-1 SVGTGDGYT
TRBV7-8 ASSLSGTVGTGELF
TRBV5-1 ASGGGEMMSEAF
TRBV6-2/TRBV6-3 ASTSGGQGGNEQY
TRBV7-2 ASSPSYRVYNEQF
TRBV29-1 SVDGSGAGYEQY
TRBV4-3 ASSQYWVPRGYT
TRBV12-3/TRBV12-4 ASREPQISAQY
TRBV7-2 ASSRGGDSGTQY
TRBV4-2 ASSQEGGDEQF
TRBV12-3/TRBV12-4 ASSLEVTGGVRYT
TRBV5-1 ASSYYPGQGSHEQY
TRBV27 ASSLIRPTGTGELF
TRBV10-1 ASSEAGPNTEAF
TRBV11-2 ASSREMRGDYGYT
TRBV25-1 ASSESVGQGVNTGELF
TRBV5-1 ASSFGTSGISGELF
TRBV6-5 ASSYSGRYQETQY
TRBV7-2 ASSWTGDNQPQH
TRBV6-1 ASSTQGQSGELF
TRBV13 ASSLAHWGGGSLH
TRBV7-9 ASSLGTARAQY
TRBV4-3 ASSPSGTSGSRGVEQY
TRBV5-1 ASSLTRTGGSYEQY
TRBV5-5 ASSRHQNTEAF
TRBV5-1 ASSFEGASGELF
TRBV6-5 ASSYFAQGTGELF
TRBV20-1 SARETSDGNQPQH
TRBV29-1 SAGQALGNTEAF
TRBV3-1 ASSFRDGYNEQF
TRBV7-2 ASSNRDLPFSPLH
TRBV3-1 ASSQGAGGNTEAF
TRBV14 ASSQDAGGLETQY
TRBV3-1 ASSQLDSNTEAF
TRBV4-1 ASSPLKVGDQETQY
TRBV4-3 ASSQDRWVEGCGQPQH
TRBV6-1 ASSDSMNTEAF
TRBV12-3/TRBV12-4 ASSSGMDYLAKNIQY
TRBV20-1 SASPLRTSGPYEQY
TRBV3-1 ASSQSTPLAGTDTQY
TRBV29-1 SASAGSVYEQY
TRBV7-2 ASTSRKYTGELF
TRBV5-1 ASSPTMWTDTQY
TRBV4-3 ASSQFSGSRADTQY
TRBV5-5 ASSLMGTSGNEQF
TRBV6-6 ASSPDLHEQY
TRBV10-3 AISFQAGSPYEQY
TRBV6-4 ASSTGASVVTDTQY